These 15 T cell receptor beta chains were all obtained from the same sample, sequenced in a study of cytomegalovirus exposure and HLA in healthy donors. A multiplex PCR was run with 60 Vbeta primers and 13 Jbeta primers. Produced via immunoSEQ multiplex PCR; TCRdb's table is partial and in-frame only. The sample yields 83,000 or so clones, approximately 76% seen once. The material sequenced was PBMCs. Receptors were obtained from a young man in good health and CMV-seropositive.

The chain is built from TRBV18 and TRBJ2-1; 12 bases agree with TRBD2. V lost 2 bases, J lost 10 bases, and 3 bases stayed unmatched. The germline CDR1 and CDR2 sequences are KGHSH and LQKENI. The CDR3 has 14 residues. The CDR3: CASSPVGLAGEQFF. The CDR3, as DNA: TGTGCCAGCTCACCAGTAGGACTAGCGGGGGAGCAGTTCTTC.

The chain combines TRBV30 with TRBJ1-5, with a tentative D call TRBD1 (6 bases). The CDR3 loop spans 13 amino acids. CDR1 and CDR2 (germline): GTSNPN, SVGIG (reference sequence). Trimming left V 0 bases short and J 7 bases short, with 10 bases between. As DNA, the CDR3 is TGTGCCTGGAGTGTACAGGGCTTACAGCCCCAGCATTTT. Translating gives CAWSVQGLQPQHF.

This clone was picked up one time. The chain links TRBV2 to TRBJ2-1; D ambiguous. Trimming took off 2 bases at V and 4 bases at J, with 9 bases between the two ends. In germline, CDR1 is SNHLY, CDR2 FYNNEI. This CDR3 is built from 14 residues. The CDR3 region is CASSEYTSYNEQFF. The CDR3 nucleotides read TGTGCCAGCAGTGAATATACATCTTACAATGAGCAGTTCTTC. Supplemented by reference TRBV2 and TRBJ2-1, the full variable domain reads EPEVTQTPSHQVTQMGQEVILRCVPISNHLYFYWYRQILGQKVEFLVSFYNNEISEKSEIFDDQFSVERPDGSNFTLKIRSTKLEDSAMYFCASSEYTSYNEQFFGPGTRLTVL.

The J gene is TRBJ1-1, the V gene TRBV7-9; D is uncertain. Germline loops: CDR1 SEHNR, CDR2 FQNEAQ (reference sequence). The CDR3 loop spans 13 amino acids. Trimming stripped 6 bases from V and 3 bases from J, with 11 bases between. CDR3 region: CASRRSLDTEAFF. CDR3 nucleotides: TGTGCCAGCAGGAGATCCTTGGACACTGAAGCTTTCTTT.

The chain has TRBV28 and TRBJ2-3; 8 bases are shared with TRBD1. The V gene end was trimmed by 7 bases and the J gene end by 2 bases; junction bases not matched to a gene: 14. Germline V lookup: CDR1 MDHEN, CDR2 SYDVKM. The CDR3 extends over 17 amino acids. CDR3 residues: CASTPSRVDRATDTQYF. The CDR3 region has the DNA TGTGCCAGCACCCCTTCGCGAGTGGACAGGGCCACAGATACGCAGTATTTT.

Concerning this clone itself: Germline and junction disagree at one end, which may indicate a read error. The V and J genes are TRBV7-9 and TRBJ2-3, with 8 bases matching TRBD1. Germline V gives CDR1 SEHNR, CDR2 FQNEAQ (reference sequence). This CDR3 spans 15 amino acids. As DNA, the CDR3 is TGTTCCAGCAGCCCCCAGGGGGCAAGCACAGATACGCAGTATTTT. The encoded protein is CSSSPQGASTDTQYF.

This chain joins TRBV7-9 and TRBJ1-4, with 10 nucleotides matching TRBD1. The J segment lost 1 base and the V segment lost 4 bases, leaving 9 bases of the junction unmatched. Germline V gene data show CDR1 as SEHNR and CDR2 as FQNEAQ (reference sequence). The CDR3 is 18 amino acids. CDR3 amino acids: CASSSDRGLLVTNEKLFF. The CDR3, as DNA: TGTGCCAGCAGCTCCGACAGGGGGCTTCTGGTAACTAATGAAAAACTGTTTTTT.

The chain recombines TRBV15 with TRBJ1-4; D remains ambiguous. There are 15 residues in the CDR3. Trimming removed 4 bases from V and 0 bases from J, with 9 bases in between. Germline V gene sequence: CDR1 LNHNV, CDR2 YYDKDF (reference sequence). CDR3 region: CATSTEGATNEKLFF. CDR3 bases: TGTGCCACCAGCACCGAGGGCGCAACTAATGAAAAACTGTTTTTT.

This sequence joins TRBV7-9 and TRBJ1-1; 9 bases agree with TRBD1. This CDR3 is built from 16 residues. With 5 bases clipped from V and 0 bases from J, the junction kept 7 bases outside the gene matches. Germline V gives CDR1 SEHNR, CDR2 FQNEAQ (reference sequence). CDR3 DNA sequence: TGTGCCAGCAGCAAAGGGGGACAGGGCTTGAACACTGAAGCTTTCTTT. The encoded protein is CASSKGGQGLNTEAFF.

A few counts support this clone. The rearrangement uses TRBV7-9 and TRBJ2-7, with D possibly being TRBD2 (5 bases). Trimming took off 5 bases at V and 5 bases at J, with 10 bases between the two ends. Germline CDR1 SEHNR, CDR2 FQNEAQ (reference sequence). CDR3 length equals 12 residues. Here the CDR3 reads CASSLSGDEQYF. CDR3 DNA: TGTGCCAGCAGCCTATCCGGGGACGAGCAGTACTTC.

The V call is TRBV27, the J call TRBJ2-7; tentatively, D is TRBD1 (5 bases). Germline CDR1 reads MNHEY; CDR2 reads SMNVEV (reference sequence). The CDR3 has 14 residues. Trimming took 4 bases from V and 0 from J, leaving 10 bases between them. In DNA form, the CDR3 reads TGTGCCAGCAGTTCCCAGGGTTCCTCCTACGAGCAGTACTTC. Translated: CASSSQGSSYEQYF.

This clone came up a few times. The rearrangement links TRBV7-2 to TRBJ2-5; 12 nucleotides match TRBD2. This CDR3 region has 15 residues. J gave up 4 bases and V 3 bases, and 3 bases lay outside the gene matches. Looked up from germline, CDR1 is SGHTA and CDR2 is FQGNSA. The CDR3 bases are TGTGCCAGCAGCTTGACTAGCGGGGGCCGAGAGACCCAGTACTTC. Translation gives CASSLTSGGRETQYF.

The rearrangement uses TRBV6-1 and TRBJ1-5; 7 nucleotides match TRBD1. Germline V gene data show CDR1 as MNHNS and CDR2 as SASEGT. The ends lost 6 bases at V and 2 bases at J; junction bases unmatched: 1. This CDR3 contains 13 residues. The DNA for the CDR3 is TGTGCCAGCAGCGACAGGGGCAATCAGCCCCAGCATTTT. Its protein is CASSDRGNQPQHF.

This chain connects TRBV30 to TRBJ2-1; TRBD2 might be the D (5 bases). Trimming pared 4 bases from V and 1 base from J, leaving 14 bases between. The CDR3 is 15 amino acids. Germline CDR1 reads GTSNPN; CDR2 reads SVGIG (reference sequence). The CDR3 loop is CAWTSGVSSYNEQFF. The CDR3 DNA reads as TGTGCCTGGACTTCCGGGGTTAGTTCCTACAATGAGCAGTTCTTC.

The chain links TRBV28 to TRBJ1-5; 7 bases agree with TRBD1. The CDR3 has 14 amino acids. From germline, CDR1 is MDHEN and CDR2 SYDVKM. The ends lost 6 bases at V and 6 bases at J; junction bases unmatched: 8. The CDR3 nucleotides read TGTGCCAGCAGAACAGGGGATAGGAGTCAGCCCCAGCATTTT. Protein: CASRTGDRSQPQHF.